The 27 T cell receptor beta chains below all came from one sample that was sequenced in a study of blood T cell repertoires in COVID-19. Profiled with immunoSEQ multiplex PCR; TCRdb holds only in-frame clones, not every one. The sample has approximately 440,000 clones; around 88% are singletons. The sample was peripheral blood. The receptors here all came from a woman aged 45-65 years with COVID-19, enrolled during active disease.

This clone appeared once. The chain couples TRBV5-1 to TRBJ1-1, with D possibly matching TRBD1 (5 bases). The germline gives CDR1 SGHRS, CDR2 YFSETQ. Between the trimmed V and J ends, which lost 9 bases and 3 bases, there was a span of 15 bases. CDR3 length: 13 amino acids. The CDR3 protein is CATQGGDHTEAFF. The CDR3 DNA is TGCGCCACCCAGGGAGGGGATCACACTGAAGCTTTCTTT.

The genes are TRBV5-1 and TRBJ2-1; D not certain. Trimming removed 1 base at V and 7 bases at J, with 6 bases between. CDR3 length: 12 amino acids. From germline, CDR1 is SGHRS and CDR2 YFSETQ. The CDR3 nucleotides are TGCGCCAGCAGCTTGTCCGTAAATGAGCAGTTCTTC. Its translation: CASSLSVNEQFF.

The chain joins TRBV25-1 to TRBJ1-1; D remains unclear. V lost 3 bases and J 1 base, leaving 15 bases between the germline ends. The germline CDR1 and CDR2 sequences are MGHDK and SYGVNS. The CDR3 extends over 16 amino acids. The chain's CDR3 is CASSDSSPVRNTEAFF. CDR3 in DNA: TGTGCCAGCAGTGATTCTAGCCCTGTCAGGAACACTGAAGCTTTCTTT.

J is TRBJ2-7 and V is TRBV20-1; 7 bases are shared with TRBD2. The CDR3 totals 13 residues. Germline V gives CDR1 DFQATT, CDR2 SNEGSKA (reference sequence). Trimming removed 3 bases from V and 3 bases from J; junction bases left unmatched: 5. CDR3 coding DNA: TGCAGTGCTAGTCCTGGCGGGGGCTACGAGCAGTACTTC. This codes for CSASPGGGYEQYF.

The gene calls are TRBV4-1 and TRBJ2-7; 11 nucleotides match TRBD1. This CDR3 spans 16 amino acids. The V gene's germline CDR1 is MGHRA and CDR2 YSYEKL. V dropped 4 bases and J dropped 6; count of bases not matched to a gene: 11. The DNA of the CDR3 is TGCGCCAGCAGCCCCCTGCAGGGACAGGGGGGTGGCGAGCAGTACTTC. Protein product: CASSPLQGQGGGEQYF.

This clone was observed a few times. The chain links TRBV4-1 to TRBJ2-3; 9 bases are shared with TRBD2. CDR1 is MGHRA and CDR2 is YSYEKL in the germline V gene. The V and J ends lost 3 bases and 3 bases, in that order; junction bases with no gene match: 10. The CDR3 extends over 17 amino acids. The CDR3 reads CASSHSSGAGGTDTQYF. The DNA of the CDR3 is TGCGCCAGCAGCCATTCCTCCGGGGCGGGGGGGACAGATACGCAGTATTTT.

The V call is TRBV5-6, the J call TRBJ2-7, with TRBD1 identical over 9 bases. This CDR3 is built from 14 residues. V lost 1 base and J lost 3; bases outside the gene matches: 2. Germline CDR1 reads SGHDT; CDR2 reads YYEEEE. This CDR3 reads CASSLPGQGYEQYF. The CDR3 DNA is TGTGCCAGCAGCTTGCCGGGACAGGGCTACGAGCAGTACTTC.

The CDR3 reads CASSFGTGPLGTEAFF. CDR3 DNA sequence: TGTGCCAGCAGTTTTGGGACAGGGCCCCTGGGCACTGAAGCTTTCTTT. The chain couples TRBV27 to TRBJ1-1; 9 nucleotides match TRBD1. Unmatched junction bases numbered 9, after V lost 3 bases and J lost 4 bases. The CDR3 is made up of 16 amino acids. The V gene's germline CDR1 is MNHEY and CDR2 SMNVEV (reference sequence).

The chain employs TRBV5-4 and TRBJ2-5; possible D gene TRBD2, 6 bases. The germline V and J ends were trimmed by 4 bases and 5 bases, with 18 bases remaining between them. The CDR3 loop spans 15 amino acids. CDR1 and CDR2 from the germline V gene are SGHNT and YYREEE (reference sequence). The CDR3 DNA reads as TGTGCCAGCAGCCCATACCGCGGGGTCGGGGAGACCCAGTACTTC. Translating it yields CASSPYRGVGETQYF.

This clone appeared once. The chain has TRBV19 and TRBJ1-2; 9 bases align to TRBD1. V lost 3 bases, J lost 6 bases, and 14 bases stayed unmatched. The CDR3 spans 17 residues. Germline-derived CDR1 and CDR2 are LNHDA and SQIVND (reference sequence). The CDR3 nucleotides read TGTGCCAGTAGTATTCCCCTCGGACAGGGGAAGGGAGATGGCTACACCTTC. Its translation is CASSIPLGQGKGDGYTF.

CDR3 loop: CAWSKTGGRTEAFF. DNA of the CDR3: TGTGCCTGGAGTAAGACAGGGGGCCGTACTGAAGCTTTCTTT. The chain links TRBV30 to TRBJ1-1; 10 bases agree with TRBD1. V lost 2 bases and J lost 5; bases outside the gene matches: 5. Looked up from germline, CDR1 is GTSNPN and CDR2 is SVGIG (reference sequence). This CDR3 is built from 14 residues.

The chain couples TRBV27 to TRBJ1-5; D unclear. The CDR3 is 13 amino acids. Germline V gives CDR1 MNHEY, CDR2 SMNVEV (reference sequence). With 5 bases removed from V and 5 bases from J, the gap between germline ends came to 10 bases. The CDR3 sequence is CASSISADQPQHF. CDR3 nucleotides: TGTGCCAGCAGTATTAGTGCCGATCAGCCCCAGCATTTT.

CDR3 sequence (DNA): TGTGCCAGCAGCTTAGTCGGGACCCAGTACTTC. As protein: CASSLVGTQYF. The chain carries TRBV11-2 and TRBJ2-5; D gene ambiguous. The germline V gene has CDR1 SGHAT and CDR2 FQNNGV. The V and J ends lost 1 base and 7 bases respectively, with 4 bases between them. The length of the CDR3 is 11 residues.

The V call is TRBV7-9, the J call TRBJ1-6; D gene unclear. CDR3 length: 15 residues. The germline V and J ends were trimmed by 5 bases and 0 bases, with 8 bases remaining between them. The germline V gene has CDR1 SEHNR and CDR2 FQNEAQ (reference sequence). CDR3 DNA: TGTGCCAGCAGCCGTCAGGTCTCCTATAATTCACCCCTCCACTTT. The encoded protein is CASSRQVSYNSPLHF.

The chain joins TRBV10-3 to TRBJ1-4; TRBD1 aligns across 7 bases. With V trimmed by 11 bases and J by 5 bases, 8 bases remained unmatched. The germline gives CDR1 ENHRY, CDR2 SYGVKD. This CDR3 contains 13 residues. The CDR3: CAARDSLNEKLFF. For the CDR3, the DNA is TGTGCCGCCCGGGACAGCCTAAATGAAAAACTGTTTTTT.

V gene TRBV6-6 combines with J gene TRBJ1-2; TRBD1 matches 9 bases. CDR1 is MNHNY, CDR2 SVGAGI, per germline (reference sequence). CDR3 length: 16 residues. J gave up 1 base and V 5 bases, and 8 bases lay outside the gene matches. The CDR3 here is CASSRPGTGINYGYTF. CDR3 sequence (DNA): TGTGCCAGCAGTCGACCCGGGACAGGGATTAACTATGGCTACACCTTC.

V and J are TRBV2 and TRBJ2-5, with 13 bases lining up with TRBD2. The CDR3 is made up of 15 amino acids. The ends lost 8 bases at V and 7 bases at J; junction bases unmatched: 10. CDR1 is SNHLY and CDR2 is FYNNEI in the germline V gene. The CDR3, as DNA: TGTGCCAGCGAGACTAGCGGGGGGCCCAGGGGGACCCAGTACTTC. Amino acids: CASETSGGPRGTQYF.

This sequence joins TRBV27 and TRBJ1-5; D possibly corresponds to TRBD1 (6 bases). Per the germline V gene, CDR1 is MNHEY and CDR2 is SMNVEV (reference sequence). V gave up 3 bases and J gave up 6 bases, with 9 bases separating them. CDR3 length: 13 residues. The CDR3 coding sequence is TGTGCCAGCAGTTTCAGGGGTGGTCAGCCCCAGCATTTT. Protein product: CASSFRGGQPQHF.

The chain uses TRBV3-1 (or the pseudogene TRBV3-2) and TRBJ1-4; D possibly corresponds to TRBD1 (5 bases). Germline assignment: CDR1 LGHDT and CDR2 YNNKEL (reference sequence). CDR3 length: 15 amino acids. The V and J ends lost 4 bases and 6 bases respectively, with 15 bases between them. The CDR3 nucleotides are TGTGCCAGCAGCCTAAACAGGAGACGAGATGAAAAACTGTTTTTT. Translated, it gives CASSLNRRRDEKLFF.

This sequence joins TRBV9 and TRBJ2-7, with D possibly being TRBD2 (5 bases). This CDR3 is built from 14 residues. Trimming shortened V by 0 bases and J by 5 bases, and 12 bases separated the two germline ends. The germline V gene encodes CDR1 SGDLS and CDR2 YYNGEE. The CDR3 protein is CASSVGVGADEQYF. The CDR3 DNA sequence: TGTGCCAGCAGCGTAGGTGTGGGAGCGGACGAGCAGTACTTC.

This chain uses TRBV21-1 with TRBJ1-2; TRBD1 was called by the table and not checked on the DNA. TRBV21-1 is classified as a pseudogene. The CDR3 is 13 residues long. CDR3 protein: CASSHRENYGYTF. The CDR3 DNA follows: TGTGCCAGCAGTCACAGGGAGAACTATGGCTACACCTTC.

Worth noting for this clone: An end of the junction differs from the germline gene, which may be a read error. This rearrangement joins TRBV5-4 to TRBJ1-1; TRBD1 matches 10 bases. The CDR3 spans 12 residues. Germline CDR1 reads SGHNT; CDR2 reads YYREEE (reference sequence). The CDR3 nucleotides read TGTGCCAGCAGCTTGCCTGAGGGGGGACAGGGGTTT. Amino acids: CASSLPEGGQGF.

The table lists this clone with a count of one. The chain links TRBV5-4 to TRBJ1-1; D is perhaps TRBD1 (6 bases). V lost 2 bases, J lost 5 bases, and 13 bases lay in between. CDR3 length: 14 amino acids. Germline assignment: CDR1 SGHNT and CDR2 YYREEE (reference sequence). The CDR3 spells CASSLQGIRTEAFF. The CDR3 DNA reads as TGTGCCAGCAGCTTACAGGGAATACGGACTGAAGCTTTCTTT.

This sequence joins TRBV6-5 and TRBJ1-1; weak D call: TRBD1 (5 bases). Germline-derived CDR1 and CDR2 are MNHEY and SVGAGI. Trimming shortened V by 10 bases and J by 0 bases, and 15 bases separated the two germline ends. CDR3 length: 14 residues. In DNA form, the CDR3 reads TGTGCCACCCAGCACGGGGGGATGAACACTGAAGCTTTCTTT. Its protein product is CATQHGGMNTEAFF.

This sequence joins TRBV10-1 and TRBJ1-1, with a weak D call TRBD1 (5 bases). Per germline, CDR1 WNHNN and CDR2 SYGVQD (reference sequence). This CDR3 is 14 amino acids long. V lost 4 bases to trimming and J lost 1 base, with 10 bases between them. DNA for the CDR3: TGCGCCAGCAGTGCGGACATTTGGAACACTGAAGCTTTCTTT. It translates to CASSADIWNTEAFF.

The V and J genes are TRBV27 and TRBJ2-1; D not resolved. Germline lookup yields CDR1 MNHEY and CDR2 SMNVEV (reference sequence). V was cut by 6 bases and J by 10 bases, with 22 bases left in between. The CDR3 length is 15 residues. The CDR3 DNA reads TGTGCCAGCAGGGCTACACAGCACGTACAATGGGAGCAGTTCTTC. This gives the protein CASRATQHVQWEQFF.

This sequence joins TRBV9 and TRBJ2-7; TRBD1 agrees at 8 bases. The CDR3 has 15 amino acids. In germline, CDR1 is SGDLS, CDR2 YYNGEE. The trim removed 3 bases at V and 2 bases at J, leaving 7 bases unmatched. This CDR3 reads CASSAGPTGAYEQYF. The CDR3 nucleotides read TGTGCCAGCAGCGCTGGACCGACAGGGGCCTACGAGCAGTACTTC.